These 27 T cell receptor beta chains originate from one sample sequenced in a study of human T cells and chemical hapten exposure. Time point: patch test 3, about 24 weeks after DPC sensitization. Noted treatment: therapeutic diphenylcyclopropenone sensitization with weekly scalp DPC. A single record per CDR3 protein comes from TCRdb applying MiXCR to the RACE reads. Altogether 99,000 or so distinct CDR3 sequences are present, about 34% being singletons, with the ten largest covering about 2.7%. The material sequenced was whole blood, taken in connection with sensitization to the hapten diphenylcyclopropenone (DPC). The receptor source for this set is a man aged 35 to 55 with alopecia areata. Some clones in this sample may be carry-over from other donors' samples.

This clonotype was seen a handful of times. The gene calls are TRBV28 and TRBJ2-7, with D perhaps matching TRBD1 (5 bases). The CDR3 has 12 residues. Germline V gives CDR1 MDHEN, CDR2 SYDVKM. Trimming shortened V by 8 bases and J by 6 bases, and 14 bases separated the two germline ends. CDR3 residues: CASGQPLSEQYF. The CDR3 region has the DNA TGTGCCAGCGGACAACCCTTGTCCGAGCAGTACTTC. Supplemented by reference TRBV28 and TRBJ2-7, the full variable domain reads DVKVTQSSRYLVKRTGEKVFLECVQDMDHENMFWYRQDPGLGLRLIYFSYDVKMKEKGDIPEGYSVSREKKERFSLILESASTNQTSMYLCASGQPLSEQYFGPGTRLTVT.

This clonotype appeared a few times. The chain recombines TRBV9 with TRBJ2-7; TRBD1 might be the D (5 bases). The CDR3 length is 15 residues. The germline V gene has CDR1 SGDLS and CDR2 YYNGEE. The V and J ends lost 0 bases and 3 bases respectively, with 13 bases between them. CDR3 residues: CASSVDVGAIYEQYF. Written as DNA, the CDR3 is TGTGCCAGCAGCGTAGATGTTGGGGCAATCTACGAGCAGTACTTC.

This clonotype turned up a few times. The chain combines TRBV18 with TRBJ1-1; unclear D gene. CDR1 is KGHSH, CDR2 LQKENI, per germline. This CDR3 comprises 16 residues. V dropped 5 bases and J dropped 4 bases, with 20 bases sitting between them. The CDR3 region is CASSNLLSVDFTEAFF. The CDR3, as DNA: TGTGCCAGCTCAAACCTTTTGAGCGTGGATTTCACTGAAGCTTTCTTT.

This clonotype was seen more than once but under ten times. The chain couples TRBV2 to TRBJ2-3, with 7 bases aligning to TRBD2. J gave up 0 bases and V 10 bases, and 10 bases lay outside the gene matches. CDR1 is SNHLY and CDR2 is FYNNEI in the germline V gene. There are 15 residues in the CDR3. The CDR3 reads CATLLSGGSTDTQYF. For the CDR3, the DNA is TGTGCCACACTTTTATCGGGAGGCAGCACAGATACGCAGTATTTT. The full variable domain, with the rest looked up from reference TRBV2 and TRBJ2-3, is EPEVTQTPSHQVTQMGQEVILRCVPISNHLYFYWYRQILGQKVEFLVSFYNNEISEKSEIFDDQFSVERPDGSNFTLKIRSTKLEDSAMYFCATLLSGGSTDTQYFGPGTRLTVL.

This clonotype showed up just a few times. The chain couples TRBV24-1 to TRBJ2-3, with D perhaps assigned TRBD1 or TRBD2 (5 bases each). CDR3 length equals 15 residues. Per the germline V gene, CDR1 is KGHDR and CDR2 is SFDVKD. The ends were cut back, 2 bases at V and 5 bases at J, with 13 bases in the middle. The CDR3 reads CATSDWTPGGDTQYF. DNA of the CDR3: TGTGCCACCAGTGATTGGACTCCTGGGGGAGATACGCAGTATTTT.

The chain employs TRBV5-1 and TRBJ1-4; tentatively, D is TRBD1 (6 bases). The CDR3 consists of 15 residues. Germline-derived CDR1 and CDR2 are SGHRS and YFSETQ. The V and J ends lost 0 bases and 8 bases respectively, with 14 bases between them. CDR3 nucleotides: TGCGCCAGCAGCTTGGGGACGCAGCAGGGGGAAAAACTGTTTTTT. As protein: CASSLGTQQGEKLFF.

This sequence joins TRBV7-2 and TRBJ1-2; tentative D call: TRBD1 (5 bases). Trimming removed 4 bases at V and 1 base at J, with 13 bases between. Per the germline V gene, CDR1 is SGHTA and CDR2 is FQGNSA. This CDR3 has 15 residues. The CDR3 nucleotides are TGTGCCAGCAGCTCGCCGGGACCTTTTAACTATGGCTACACCTTC. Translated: CASSSPGPFNYGYTF.

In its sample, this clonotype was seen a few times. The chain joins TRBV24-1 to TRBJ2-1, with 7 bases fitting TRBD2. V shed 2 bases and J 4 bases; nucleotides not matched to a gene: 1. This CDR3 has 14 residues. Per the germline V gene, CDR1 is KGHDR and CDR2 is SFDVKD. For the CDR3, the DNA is TGTGCCACCAGTGATTGGGGGGGGTACAATGAGCAGTTCTTC. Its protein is CATSDWGGYNEQFF.

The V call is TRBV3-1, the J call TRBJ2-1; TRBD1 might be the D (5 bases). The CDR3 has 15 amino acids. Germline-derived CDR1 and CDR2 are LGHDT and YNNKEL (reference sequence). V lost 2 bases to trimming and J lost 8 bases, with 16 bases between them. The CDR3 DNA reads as TGTGCCAGCAGCCAAAGCTCCGTGCCAGGGCATGAGCAGTTCTTC. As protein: CASSQSSVPGHEQFF.

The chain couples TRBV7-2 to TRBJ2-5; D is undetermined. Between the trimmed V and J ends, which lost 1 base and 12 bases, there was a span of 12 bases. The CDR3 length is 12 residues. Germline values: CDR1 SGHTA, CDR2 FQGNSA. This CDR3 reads CASSLVGVAEYF. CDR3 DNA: TGTGCCAGCAGCTTAGTTGGGGTTGCGGAGTACTTC. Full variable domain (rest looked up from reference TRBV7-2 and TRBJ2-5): GAGVSQSPSNKVTEKGKDVELRCDPISGHTALYWYRQSLGQGLEFLIYFQGNSAPDKSGLPSDRFSAERTGGSVSTLTIQRTQQEDSAVYLCASSLVGVAEYFGPGTRLLVL.

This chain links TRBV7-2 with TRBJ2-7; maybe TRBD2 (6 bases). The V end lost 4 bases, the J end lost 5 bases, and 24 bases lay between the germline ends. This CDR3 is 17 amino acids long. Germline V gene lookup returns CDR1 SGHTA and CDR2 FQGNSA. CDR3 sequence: CASSSPRASGRADEQYF. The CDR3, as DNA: TGTGCCAGCAGCTCTCCACGGGCGAGCGGGCGGGCCGACGAGCAGTACTTC.

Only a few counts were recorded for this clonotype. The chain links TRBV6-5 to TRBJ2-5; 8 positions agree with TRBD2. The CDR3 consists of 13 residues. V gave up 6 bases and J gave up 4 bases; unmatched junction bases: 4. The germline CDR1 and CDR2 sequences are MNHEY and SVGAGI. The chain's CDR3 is CASRSLAGETQYF. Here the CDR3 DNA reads TGTGCCAGCAGGTCTCTAGCGGGAGAGACCCAGTACTTC.

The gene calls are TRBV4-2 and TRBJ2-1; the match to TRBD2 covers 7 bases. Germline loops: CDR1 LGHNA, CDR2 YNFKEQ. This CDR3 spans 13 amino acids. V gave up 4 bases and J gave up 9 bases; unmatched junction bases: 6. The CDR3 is CASSLPSSGEQFF. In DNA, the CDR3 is TGTGCCAGCAGCCTCCCCTCTAGCGGTGAGCAGTTCTTC.

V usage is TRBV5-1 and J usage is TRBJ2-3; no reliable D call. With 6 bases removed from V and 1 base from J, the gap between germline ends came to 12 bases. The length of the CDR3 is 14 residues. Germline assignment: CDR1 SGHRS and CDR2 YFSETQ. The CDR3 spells CASTDARGTDTQYF. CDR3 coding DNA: TGCGCCAGCACCGACGCTAGGGGCACAGATACGCAGTATTTT.

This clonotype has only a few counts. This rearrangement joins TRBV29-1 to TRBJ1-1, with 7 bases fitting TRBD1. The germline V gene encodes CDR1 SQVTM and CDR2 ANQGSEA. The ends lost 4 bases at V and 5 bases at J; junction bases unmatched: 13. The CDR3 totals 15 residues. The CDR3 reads CSVGPGSGGWTEAFF. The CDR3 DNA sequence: TGCAGCGTTGGACCGGGATCAGGGGGGTGGACTGAAGCTTTCTTT.

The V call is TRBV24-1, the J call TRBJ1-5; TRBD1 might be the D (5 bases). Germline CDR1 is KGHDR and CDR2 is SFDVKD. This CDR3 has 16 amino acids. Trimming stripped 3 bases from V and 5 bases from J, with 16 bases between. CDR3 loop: CATSDGSGGWYQPQHF. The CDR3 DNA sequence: TGTGCCACCAGTGATGGATCGGGGGGTTGGTATCAGCCCCAGCATTTT.

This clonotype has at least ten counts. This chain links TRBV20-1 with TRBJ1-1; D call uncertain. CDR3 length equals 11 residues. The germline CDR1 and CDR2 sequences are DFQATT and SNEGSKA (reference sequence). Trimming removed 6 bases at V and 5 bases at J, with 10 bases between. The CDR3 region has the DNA TGCAGTGCCATGAAACTTACTGAAGCTTTCTTT. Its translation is CSAMKLTEAFF.

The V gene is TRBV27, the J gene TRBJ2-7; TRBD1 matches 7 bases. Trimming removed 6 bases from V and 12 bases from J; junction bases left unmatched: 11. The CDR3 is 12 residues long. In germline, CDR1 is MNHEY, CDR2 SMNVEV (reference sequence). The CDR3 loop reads CASSYRGRVWYF. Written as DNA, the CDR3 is TGTGCCAGCAGCTACAGGGGCAGAGTATGGTACTTC.

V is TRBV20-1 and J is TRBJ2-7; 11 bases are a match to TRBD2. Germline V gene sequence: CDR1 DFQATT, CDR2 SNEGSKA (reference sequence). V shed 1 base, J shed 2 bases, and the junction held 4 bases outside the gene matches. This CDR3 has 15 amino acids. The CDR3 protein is CSARGTSGSPYEQYF. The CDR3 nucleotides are TGCAGTGCTAGAGGGACTAGCGGGTCCCCCTACGAGCAGTACTTC.

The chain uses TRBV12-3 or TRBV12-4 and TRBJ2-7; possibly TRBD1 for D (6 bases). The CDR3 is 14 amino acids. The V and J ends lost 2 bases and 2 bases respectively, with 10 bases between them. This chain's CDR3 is CASSLTGKAYEQYF. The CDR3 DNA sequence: TGTGCCAGCAGTTTAACAGGGAAAGCCTACGAGCAGTACTTC.

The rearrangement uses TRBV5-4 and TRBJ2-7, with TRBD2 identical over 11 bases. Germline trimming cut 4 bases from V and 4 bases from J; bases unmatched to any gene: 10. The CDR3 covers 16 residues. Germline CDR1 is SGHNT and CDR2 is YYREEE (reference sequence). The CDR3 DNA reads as TGTGCCAGCAGCCCTGAGATAGCGGGAGGGATGTACGAGCAGTACGTC. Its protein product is CASSPEIAGGMYEQYV.

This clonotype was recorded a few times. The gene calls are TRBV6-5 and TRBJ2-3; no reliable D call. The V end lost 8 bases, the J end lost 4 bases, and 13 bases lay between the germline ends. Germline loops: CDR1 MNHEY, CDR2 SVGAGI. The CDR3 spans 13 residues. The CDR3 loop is CASGVNPADTQYF. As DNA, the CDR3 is TGTGCCAGCGGGGTTAACCCCGCAGATACGCAGTATTTT.

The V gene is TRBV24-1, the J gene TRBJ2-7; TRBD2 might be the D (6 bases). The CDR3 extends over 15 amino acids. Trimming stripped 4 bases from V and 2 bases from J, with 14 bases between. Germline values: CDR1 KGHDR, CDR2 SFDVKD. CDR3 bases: TGTGCCACCAGTGAGGATGAGGGCGGGACCTACGAGCAGTACGTC. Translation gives CATSEDEGGTYEQYV.

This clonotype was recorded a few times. DNA of the CDR3: TGTGCCAGCAGTTACTACCCGGGACTAGCGGTTTCCTACGAGCAGTACTTC. Its protein is CASSYYPGLAVSYEQYF. The rearrangement uses TRBV6-2 or TRBV6-3 and TRBJ2-7; 11 positions match TRBD2. J lost 1 base, V lost 1 base, and 6 bases had no gene match. The CDR3 sequence is 17 residues long. The germline gives CDR1 MNHEY, CDR2 SVGEGT.

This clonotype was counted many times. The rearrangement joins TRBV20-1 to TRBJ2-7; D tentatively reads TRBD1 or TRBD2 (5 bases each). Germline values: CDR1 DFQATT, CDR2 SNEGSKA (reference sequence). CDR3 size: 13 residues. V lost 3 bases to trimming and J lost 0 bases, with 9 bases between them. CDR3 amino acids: CSARRGSSYEQYF. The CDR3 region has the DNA TGCAGTGCTAGGAGGGGAAGCTCCTACGAGCAGTACTTC.

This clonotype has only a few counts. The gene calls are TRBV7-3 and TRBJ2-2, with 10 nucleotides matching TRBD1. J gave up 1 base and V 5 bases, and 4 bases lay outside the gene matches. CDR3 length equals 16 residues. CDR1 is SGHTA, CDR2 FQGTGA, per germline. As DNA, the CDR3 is TGTGCCAGCAGCGCAGGGACAGGGGTGAACACCGGGGAGCTGTTTTTT. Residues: CASSAGTGVNTGELFF.

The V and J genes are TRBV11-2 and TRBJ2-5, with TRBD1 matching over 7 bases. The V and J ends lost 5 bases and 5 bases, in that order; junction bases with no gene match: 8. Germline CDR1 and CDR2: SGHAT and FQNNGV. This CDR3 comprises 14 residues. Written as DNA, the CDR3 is TGTGCCAGCAGCCTCCCGGGACAGAGGGAGACCCAGTACTTC. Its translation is CASSLPGQRETQYF.